The 19 T cell receptor beta chains below were found in one sample sequenced in a study of identical twins. Via MiXCR, TCRdb re-called the 5' RACE reads, giving one row per CDR3 protein. This sample carries 420,000 or so distinct CDR3 sequences, roughly 20% of them seen once, and the ten largest clones take approximately 12%. Material for sequencing was naive T cells sorted from blood. These receptors all stem from a man aged 50 to 60 in good health.

This clonotype came up many times. This chain links TRBV29-1 with TRBJ2-5; tentative D call: TRBD2 (6 bases). The CDR3 runs 13 residues. The germline V gene has CDR1 SQVTM and CDR2 ANQGSEA. Trimming took 4 bases from V and 5 from J, leaving 14 bases between them. CDR3 residues: CSVVELAGETQYF. The CDR3 DNA reads as TGCAGCGTTGTTGAACTAGCCGGCGAGACCCAGTACTTC.

This clonotype occurred a few times. The chain is built from TRBV14 and TRBJ1-2; 7 bases line up with TRBD1. J was trimmed by 5 bases and V by 4 bases; bases with no gene match: 13. This CDR3 has 16 residues. CDR1 SGHDN and CDR2 FVKESK come from the germline V gene. The DNA of the CDR3 is TGTGCCAGCAGCCTGCGGACAGGCCTAGTTGAGTATGGCTACACCTTC. Translated, it gives CASSLRTGLVEYGYTF. The whole variable domain, remainder taken from reference TRBV14 and TRBJ1-2, is EAGVTQFPSHSVIEKGQTVTLRCDPISGHDNLYWYRRVMGKEIKFLLHFVKESKQDESGMPNNRFLAERTGGTYSTLKVQPAELEDSGVYFCASSLRTGLVEYGYTFGSGTRLTVV.

This clonotype showed up many times. The V and J genes are TRBV10-3 and TRBJ1-1, with D tentatively TRBD1 (6 bases). The germline V gene encodes CDR1 ENHRY and CDR2 SYGVKD. This CDR3 comprises 14 residues. Trimming took off 10 bases at V and 3 bases at J, with 18 bases between the two ends. The CDR3 coding sequence is TGTGCCACAGGAACCGGGACATCATACACTGAAGCTTTCTTT. Translated: CATGTGTSYTEAFF.

The J gene is TRBJ2-2, the V gene TRBV7-2; 7 nucleotides line up with TRBD1. Germline-derived CDR1 and CDR2 are SGHTA and FQGNSA. With V trimmed by 5 bases and J by 3 bases, 9 bases remained unmatched. There are 16 residues in the CDR3. The CDR3 spells CASSPQDRSHTGELFF. CDR3 bases: TGTGCCAGCAGCCCTCAGGACAGGTCGCACACCGGGGAGCTGTTTTTT.

The chain couples TRBV20-1 to TRBJ2-7; TRBD2 agrees at 10 bases. J was trimmed by 0 bases and V by 3 bases; bases with no gene match: 8. The CDR3 totals 16 residues. Germline CDR1 is DFQATT and CDR2 is SNEGSKA (reference sequence). The CDR3 DNA is TGCAGTGCTAGTCTTAGCGGGGGGCTCTCCTCCTACGAGCAGTACTTC. It is translated as CSASLSGGLSSYEQYF.

This clonotype was recorded many times. This rearrangement joins TRBV20-1 to TRBJ2-1, with 9 bases fitting TRBD2. Germline values: CDR1 DFQATT, CDR2 SNEGSKA (reference sequence). CDR3 length: 14 amino acids. J gave up 3 bases and V 4 bases, and 4 bases lay outside the gene matches. The CDR3 reads CSAKKTSGYNEQFF. The CDR3 DNA is TGCAGTGCTAAGAAGACTAGCGGCTACAATGAGCAGTTCTTC.

This clonotype was observed once. The chain links TRBV28 to TRBJ2-7; D is perhaps TRBD1 (7 bases). V gave up 6 bases and J gave up 4 bases, with 19 bases separating them. CDR3 length equals 15 residues. Germline V lookup: CDR1 MDHEN, CDR2 SYDVKM. The CDR3 DNA follows: TGTGCCAGCAGCCTTCTGGGAGGCAGGGGGTACGAGCAGTACTTC. Translating it yields CASSLLGGRGYEQYF. Supplemented by reference TRBV28 and TRBJ2-7, the full variable domain reads DVKVTQSSRYLVKRTGEKVFLECVQDMDHENMFWYRQDPGLGLRLIYFSYDVKMKEKGDIPEGYSVSREKKERFSLILESASTNQTSMYLCASSLLGGRGYEQYFGPGTRLTVT.

This clonotype has a handful of counts. The J gene is TRBJ1-6, the V gene TRBV20-1; TRBD1 might be the D (5 bases). V gave up 2 bases and J gave up 7 bases, with 15 bases separating them. Germline V gene data show CDR1 as DFQATT and CDR2 as SNEGSKA (reference sequence). CDR3 size: 15 residues. CDR3 region: CSARPPSGRNSPLHF. The CDR3 nucleotides read TGCAGTGCTAGACCCCCTTCGGGGCGAAATTCACCCCTCCACTTT.

Many counts were recorded for this clonotype. The chain couples TRBV10-3 to TRBJ1-3; the D is unclear. Per germline, CDR1 ENHRY and CDR2 SYGVKD. The CDR3 sequence is 12 residues long. V gave up 6 bases and J gave up 6 bases, with 9 bases separating them. This CDR3 reads CAIRTRENTIYF. The CDR3, as DNA: TGTGCCATCAGGACGAGAGAAAACACCATATATTTT.

The table lists this clonotype with many counts. The chain has TRBV20-1 and TRBJ1-1, with D uncertain. Germline lookup yields CDR1 DFQATT and CDR2 SNEGSKA (reference sequence). Trimming left V 5 bases short and J 2 bases short, with 18 bases between. The CDR3 totals 15 residues. For the CDR3, the DNA is TGCAGTGCTGGAACGGGGTTCCTAAAAAACACTGAAGCTTTCTTT. Translating it yields CSAGTGFLKNTEAFF.

This clonotype occurred a few times. The rearrangement uses TRBV10-2 and TRBJ2-6; 12 positions match TRBD2. The germline V gene has CDR1 WSHSY and CDR2 SAAADI. The CDR3 consists of 17 residues. V trimming: 2 bases; J trimming: 1 base; junction bases outside the gene matches: 0. CDR3 in amino acids: CASSETSGRSGANVLTF. CDR3 coding DNA: TGCGCCAGCAGTGAGACTAGCGGGAGGTCTGGGGCCAACGTCCTGACTTTC.

This clonotype has ten or more counts. The chain carries TRBV27 and TRBJ2-2, with 10 bases lining up with TRBD1. There are 17 residues in the CDR3. The trim removed 5 bases at V and 4 bases at J, leaving 10 bases unmatched. Germline lookup yields CDR1 MNHEY and CDR2 SMNVEV (reference sequence). Here the CDR3 DNA reads TGTGCCAGCAGTCACAGACAGGGGGCCTCGGCCACCGGGGAGCTGTTTTTT. It translates to CASSHRQGASATGELFF.

This clonotype was counted a few times. The CDR3 protein is CASSLDGTALYSYEQYF. The CDR3 nucleotides are TGCGCCAGCAGCTTGGACGGGACAGCCCTATACTCCTACGAGCAGTACTTC. The rearrangement joins TRBV5-1 to TRBJ2-7; 7 nucleotides match TRBD1. V shed 0 bases and J 0 bases; nucleotides not matched to a gene: 9. CDR1 is SGHRS and CDR2 is YFSETQ in the germline V gene. The CDR3 length is 17 residues. Filled out from reference TRBV5-1 and TRBJ2-7, the complete variable domain reads KAGVTQTPRYLIKTRGQQVTLSCSPISGHRSVSWYQQTPGQGLQFLFEYFSETQRNKGNFPGRFSGRQFSNSRSEMNVSTLELGDSALYLCASSLDGTALYSYEQYFGPGTRLTVT.

The chain links TRBV6-5 to TRBJ1-3, with D uncertain. Trimming took 2 bases from V and 3 from J, leaving 5 bases between them. This CDR3 has 13 amino acids. CDR1 and CDR2 (germline): MNHEY, SVGAGI. The CDR3 DNA sequence: TGTGCCAGCAGTTACACAGTTGGAAACACCATATATTTT. Its translation: CASSYTVGNTIYF.

The genes are TRBV6-5 and TRBJ2-5; D call uncertain. Per the germline V gene, CDR1 is MNHEY and CDR2 is SVGAGI. CDR3 size: 15 residues. V lost 2 bases and J 2 bases, leaving 12 bases between the germline ends. The CDR3 bases are TGTGCCAGCAGTTACGAACGTTACGGTCAAGAGACCCAGTACTTC. Translating gives CASSYERYGQETQYF.

This clonotype has just a few counts. The chain uses TRBV3-1 and TRBJ2-5; D is possibly TRBD1 (5 bases). Trimming took off 3 bases at V and 3 bases at J, with 14 bases between the two ends. Per the germline V gene, CDR1 is LGHDT and CDR2 is YNNKEL (reference sequence). This CDR3 contains 15 residues. The CDR3 DNA reads as TGTGCCAGCAGCCAGGATGGTGGGGCCGAAGAGACCCAGTACTTC. It codes for CASSQDGGAEETQYF.

The rearrangement uses TRBV5-1 and TRBJ2-1; possibly TRBD1 for D (6 bases). From germline, CDR1 is SGHRS and CDR2 YFSETQ. The CDR3 length is 18 residues. Trimming cost V 2 bases and J 3 bases, with 21 bases left between them. CDR3 sequence: CASSFILDRLRRYNEQFF. The DNA of the CDR3 is TGCGCCAGCAGCTTTATACTAGACAGGCTAAGGCGCTACAATGAGCAGTTCTTC. Full variable domain (outside the CDR3, taken from reference TRBV5-1 and TRBJ2-1): KAGVTQTPRYLIKTRGQQVTLSCSPISGHRSVSWYQQTPGQGLQFLFEYFSETQRNKGNFPGRFSGRQFSNSRSEMNVSTLELGDSALYLCASSFILDRLRRYNEQFFGPGTRLTVL.

This clonotype was observed a few times. The gene calls are TRBV4-1 and TRBJ1-3; D not certain. Per the germline V gene, CDR1 is MGHRA and CDR2 is YSYEKL. Between the trimmed V and J ends, which lost 4 bases and 2 bases, there was a span of 12 bases. This CDR3 region has 15 residues. CDR3 nucleotide sequence: TGCGCCAGCAGCCTTCGTGGGCTTACTGGAAACACCATATATTTT. It codes for CASSLRGLTGNTIYF.

This clonotype was counted between two and nine times. The rearrangement links TRBV2 to TRBJ2-1, with TRBD1 as a possible D gene (6 bases). This CDR3 has 15 amino acids. The V and J ends lost 5 bases and 0 bases respectively, with 11 bases between them. From germline, CDR1 is SNHLY and CDR2 FYNNEI. The DNA of the CDR3 is TGTGCCAGCAGTAGACAGGACAGCTCCTACAATGAGCAGTTCTTC. Its translation: CASSRQDSSYNEQFF.